The 15 T cell receptor beta chains reported below all come from one sample, sequenced in a study of CD8+ T cells in alopecia areata. The sequencing template was cDNA reverse transcribed from extracted RNA. Sequencing was performed with immunoSEQ multiplex PCR; in TCRdb, only in-frame clones are kept and a portion is missing. In the table there are about 140,000 clones, approximately 60% of which are singletons. The sequenced material came from CD4+ T cells sorted from blood. These TCRs come from a human donor in good health.

V usage is TRBV6-5 and J usage is TRBJ1-2; D gene ambiguous. Germline lookup yields CDR1 MNHEY and CDR2 SVGAGI. CDR3 size: 13 residues. Trimming pared 4 bases from V and 2 bases from J, leaving 8 bases between. CDR3 in DNA: TGTGCCAGCAGTTCTCTCCCAAACTATGGCTACACCTTC. This translates into CASSSLPNYGYTF.

This chain uses TRBV10-3 with TRBJ1-2, with no clear D. V was clipped by 7 bases and J by 6 bases, with 9 bases between them. Germline CDR1 is ENHRY and CDR2 is SYGVKD. CDR3 length equals 11 residues. The CDR3 spells CAIKTTNGYTF. The DNA of the CDR3 is TGTGCCATCAAAACCACGAATGGCTACACCTTC.

V gene TRBV7-9 combines with J gene TRBJ2-3, with 13 bases aligning to TRBD2. Germline V gives CDR1 SEHNR, CDR2 FQNEAQ (reference sequence). The CDR3 is made up of 16 amino acids. The V segment lost 3 bases and the J segment 5 bases; nucleotides outside the gene matches: 5. This CDR3 is CASSFGLAGVGDTQYF. DNA for the CDR3: TGTGCCAGCAGCTTTGGACTAGCGGGAGTGGGAGATACGCAGTATTTT. The entire variable domain, with the rest obtained from reference TRBV7-9 and TRBJ2-3, is as follows: DTGVSQNPRHKITKRGQNVTFRCDPISEHNRLYWYRQTLGQGPEFLTYFQNEAQLEKSRLLSDRFSAERPKGSFSTLEIQRTEQGDSAMYLCASSFGLAGVGDTQYFGPGTRLTVL.

This clone was found a few times. This chain uses TRBV6-5 with TRBJ2-7; 11 nucleotides agree with TRBD2. The germline CDR1 and CDR2 sequences are MNHEY and SVGAGI. This CDR3 comprises 16 residues. Unmatched junction bases numbered 6, after V lost 0 bases and J lost 5 bases. The CDR3 here is CASSYSWTSGLHEQYF. The DNA of the CDR3 is TGTGCCAGCAGTTACTCTTGGACTAGCGGGCTCCACGAGCAGTACTTC.

This rearrangement joins TRBV5-1 to TRBJ1-1; D not resolved. Germline values: CDR1 SGHRS, CDR2 YFSETQ. CDR3 size: 13 residues. V was trimmed by 4 bases and J by 11 bases, leaving 18 bases between them. The CDR3 is CASSMGSNWGAFF. The CDR3 DNA is TGCGCCAGCAGCATGGGGTCGAACTGGGGTGCTTTCTTT.

A word on this clone: The sample has other DNA sequences that encode this CDR3 too. This chain joins TRBV29-1 and TRBJ2-5; D remains ambiguous. Trimming left V 1 base short and J 5 bases short, with 5 bases between. Germline V gives CDR1 SQVTM, CDR2 ANQGSEA. The CDR3 covers 11 residues. The CDR3 region is CSVEVGETQYF. The CDR3 DNA reads as TGCAGCGTTGAAGTCGGTGAGACCCAGTACTTC. Full variable domain (remainder filled in from reference TRBV29-1 and TRBJ2-5): SAVISQKPSRDICQRGTSLTIQCQVDSQVTMMFWYRQQPGQSLTLIATANQGSEATYESGFVIDKFPISRPNLTFSTLTVSNMSPEDSSIYLCSVEVGETQYFGPGTRLLVL.

The table lists this clone with many counts. CDR3 DNA sequence: TGCAGCGTTCACCTCTGGAACTCCTTAACCTCCTACGAGCAGTACTTC. Translated: CSVHLWNSLTSYEQYF. This rearrangement joins TRBV29-1 to TRBJ2-7; the D is unclear. The germline V gene has CDR1 SQVTM and CDR2 ANQGSEA. Trimming shortened V by 5 bases and J by 0 bases, and 20 bases separated the two germline ends. This CDR3 is built from 16 residues.

The chain uses TRBV28 and TRBJ2-1, with D unresolved. CDR3 length equals 12 residues. Germline CDR1 reads MDHEN; CDR2 reads SYDVKM. The V and J ends lost 5 bases and 15 bases respectively, with 17 bases between them. This CDR3 reads CASSPLGRDAFF. As DNA, the CDR3 is TGTGCCAGCAGTCCATTGGGTCGAGACGCGTTCTTC.

The gene calls are TRBV6-5 and TRBJ2-2; D remains ambiguous. The CDR3 is 11 amino acids. V was pared by 8 bases and J by 4 bases, with 5 bases between. Germline values: CDR1 MNHEY, CDR2 SVGAGI. Written as DNA, the CDR3 is TGTGCCAGCCACCCCACCGGGGAGCTGTTTTTT. Protein sequence: CASHPTGELFF.

The rearrangement uses TRBV5-6 and TRBJ2-5; D remains unclear. Trimming cost V 1 base and J 5 bases, with 15 bases left between them. The CDR3 has 15 amino acids. Germline V CDR1 and CDR2: SGHDT, YYEEEE. CDR3 in DNA: TGTGCCAGCAGCTTGAGAATCCCCTCTCGGGAGACCCAGTACTTC. Protein product: CASSLRIPSRETQYF.

The chain couples TRBV29-1 to TRBJ2-3, with D possibly TRBD2 on 6 matching bases. This CDR3 comprises 13 residues. Germline V gene data show CDR1 as SQVTM and CDR2 as ANQGSEA. V gave up 4 bases and J gave up 2 bases, with 10 bases separating them. The CDR3 nucleotides read TGCAGCGTTGTGGCGGGGACCACAGATACGCAGTATTTT. It yields the protein CSVVAGTTDTQYF.

The rearrangement joins TRBV19 to TRBJ2-1; D gene uncertain. CDR1 is LNHDA, CDR2 SQIVND, per germline (reference sequence). The CDR3 extends over 13 amino acids. V lost 0 bases to trimming and J lost 3 bases, with 3 bases between them. The CDR3 bases are TGTGCCAGTAGTATAGACAGCTACAATGAGCAGTTCTTC. Translated, it gives CASSIDSYNEQFF.

The chain combines TRBV5-1 with TRBJ2-5; possible D gene TRBD1, 6 bases. CDR3 length: 14 residues. Between the trimmed V and J ends, which lost 4 bases and 1 base, there was a span of 11 bases. CDR1 is SGHRS, CDR2 YFSETQ, per germline. CDR3 amino acids: CASSPGTSQETQYF. In DNA, the CDR3 is TGCGCCAGCAGCCCCGGGACATCCCAAGAGACCCAGTACTTC.

This clone appeared a few times. The CDR3 sequence: CASSKGTGSSYEQYF. Here the CDR3 DNA reads TGTGCCAGCAGCAAAGGGACAGGAAGCTCCTACGAGCAGTACTTC. The chain recombines TRBV11-2 with TRBJ2-7, with 8 nucleotides matching TRBD1. The V and J ends lost 5 bases and 0 bases, in that order; junction bases with no gene match: 6. CDR1 and CDR2 (germline): SGHAT, FQNNGV. The CDR3 is 15 amino acids.

CDR3 DNA: TGCGCCACGTCCCACAATGAGCAGTTCTTC. Its protein product is CATSHNEQFF. This sequence joins TRBV10-2 and TRBJ2-1, with D unresolved. The V end lost 10 bases, the J end lost 5 bases, and 6 bases lay between the germline ends. Germline V lookup: CDR1 WSHSY, CDR2 SAAADI. The CDR3 extends over 10 amino acids.